These T cell receptor beta chains were read from a single sample in a study of blood T cell repertoires in COVID-19. Measured with immunoSEQ multiplex PCR; TCRdb has only the in-frame clones, and not every one. The data contain 150,000 to 200,000 clones, 75% to 85% of them singletons. Sequencing was performed on PBMCs or T cells enriched from blood (not recorded which). These receptors were obtained from a woman aged 50 to 65 with acute COVID-19. The CDR3 runs from the conserved cysteine through the conserved F or W. A D gene is named only where the DNA matches it firmly. For some rows the clone size is stated as once, few or many, or as a class when expanded; others skip it.

j_call d_call clone_size v_call cdr3_aa cdr3_nt
TRBJ1-1 TRBD1 . TRBV28 CASSFEQGWNTEAFF TGTGCCAGCAGTTTTGAACAGGGGTGGAACACTGAAGCTTTCTTT
TRBJ1-3 . once TRBV2 CASTSGWGNTIYF TGTGCCAGCACGTCGGGGTGGGGAAACACCATATATTTT
TRBJ1-1 TRBD1 . TRBV5-1 CASSLAHRGTEAFF TGCGCCAGCAGCTTGGCCCACAGGGGTACTGAAGCTTTCTTT
TRBJ1-4 . few TRBV7-2 CASSLGRANEKLFF TGTGCCAGCAGCTTAGGCAGGGCTAATGAAAAACTGTTTTTT
TRBJ1-1 . . TRBV19 CASSLSQLNTEAFF TGTGCCAGTAGTCTTAGCCAGCTGAACACTGAAGCTTTCTTT
TRBJ1-2 TRBD1 . TRBV7-9 CASSLQTDRGRVGYTF TGTGCCAGCAGCCTCCAAACTGACAGGGGGCGAGTTGGCTACACCTTC
TRBJ2-3 . few TRBV7-9 CASSPDDYPVDTQYF TGTGCCAGCAGCCCTGATGACTATCCCGTAGATACGCAGTATTTT
TRBJ2-3 TRBD2 . TRBV18 CASSIAGTIGTDTQYF TGTGCCAGCTCAATTGCCGGGACTATAGGAACAGATACGCAGTATTTT
TRBJ1-5 TRBD1 . TRBV18 CASSPQVRKGGALNQPQHF TGTGCCAGCTCACCGCAAGTCAGGAAAGGGGGCGCCCTCAATCAGCCCCAGCATTTT
TRBJ1-5 TRBD1 . TRBV6-5 CASRDRAENQPQHF TGTGCCAGCAGAGACAGGGCGGAAAATCAGCCCCAGCATTTT
TRBJ2-2 . . TRBV7-3 CASTVTSTGELFF TGTGCCAGCACCGTAACTAGCACCGGGGAGCTGTTTTTT
TRBJ2-3 . once TRBV4-3 CASSQDYDTQYF TGCGCCAGCAGCCAAGACTACGATACGCAGTATTTT
TRBJ1-1 . . TRBV5-4 CASSAPTGRNTEAFF TGTGCCAGCAGCGCGCCCACCGGTAGGAACACTGAAGCTTTCTTT
TRBJ1-2 TRBD1 . TRBV5-6 CASSLVLDRTDGYTF TGTGCCAGCAGCTTGGTTCTGGACAGGACGGATGGCTACACCTTC
TRBJ2-1 . . TRBV5-8 CASSLGTGSHNEQFF TGTGCCAGCAGCTTGGGAACAGGGTCCCACAATGAGCAGTTCTTC
TRBJ1-2 . . TRBV4-1 CASSPVGVQGNGYTF TGCGCCAGCAGCCCGGTGGGGGTACAGGGAAATGGCTACACCTTC
TRBJ2-3 TRBD1 . TRBV6-6 CASRDSTFTDTQYF TGTGCCAGCCGGGACAGCACCTTCACAGATACGCAGTATTTT
TRBJ1-1 . . TRBV6-5 CASSRARYGNTEAFF TGTGCCAGCAGTCGCGCTCGTTACGGGAACACTGAAGCTTTCTTT
TRBJ1-1 . . TRBV7-2 CASSLVRLTAEAFF TGTGCCAGCAGCTTAGTCCGCCTGACAGCTGAAGCTTTCTTT
TRBJ1-2 . few TRBV29-1 CSVDHRGRNYGYTF TGCAGCGTTGATCACCGTGGCAGAAACTATGGCTACACCTTC
TRBJ1-2 . . TRBV9 CASSVYGDSYTF TGTGCCAGCAGCGTATATGGGGACAGCTACACCTTC
TRBJ2-1 . . TRBV21-1 CASSISAEQFF TGTGCCAGCAGCATTAGCGCCGAGCAGTTCTTC
TRBJ2-2 TRBD1 . TRBV7-3 CASSPQGQRTGELFF TGTGCCAGCAGCCCGCAGGGACAGCGCACCGGGGAGCTGTTTTTT
TRBJ2-2 . . TRBV7-9 CASSLATELGRLSGELFF TGTGCCAGCAGCTTAGCGACAGAACTTGGGAGGTTATCCGGGGAGCTGTTTTTT
TRBJ2-1 TRBD2 few TRBV6-5 CASTQAGVYNEQFF TGTGCCAGCACTCAGGCGGGGGTCTACAATGAGCAGTTCTTC
TRBJ1-2 TRBD1 . TRBV14 CASSQRGPFYGYTF TGTGCCAGCAGCCAAAGGGGGCCCTTCTATGGCTACACCTTC
TRBJ2-3 TRBD2 once TRBV9 CASSAFQRGGADTQYF TGTGCCAGCAGCGCCTTTCAGCGGGGGGGTGCAGATACGCAGTATTTT
TRBJ1-6 . . TRBV11-2 CASSLGASPLHF TGTGCCAGCAGCTTAGGGGCTTCACCCCTCCACTTT
TRBJ1-2 TRBD1 . TRBV28 CASSSRQGNYGYTF TGTGCCAGCAGTTCCCGACAGGGTAACTATGGCTACACCTTC
TRBJ1-5 TRBD1 . TRBV30 CAWAGQGNQPQHF TGTGCCTGGGCTGGACAGGGTAATCAGCCCCAGCATTTT
TRBJ1-4 TRBD1 . TRBV28 CASSLDRGREKLFF TGTGCCAGCAGTTTGGACAGGGGGCGTGAAAAACTGTTTTTT
TRBJ1-1 . . TRBV10-3 CAISPDSEAFF TGTGCCATCAGCCCAGACAGTGAAGCTTTCTTT
TRBJ2-3 . . TRBV9 CASSVAGGPTSTDTQYF TGTGCCAGCAGCGTAGCGGGGGGCCCTACTAGCACAGATACGCAGTATTTT
TRBJ1-4 . . TRBV10-1 CASSEPQFPSEKLFF TGCGCCAGCAGTGAGCCCCAGTTCCCATCGGAAAAACTGTTTTTT
TRBJ1-2 . once TRBV5-4 CASSPVGAGYTF TGTGCCAGCAGCCCGGTGGGGGCGGGCTACACCTTC
TRBJ1-1 . . TRBV7-9 CASRGRDLHTEAFF TGTGCCAGCCGCGGGAGGGATTTGCACACTGAAGCTTTCTTT
TRBJ1-4 . . TRBV19 CASQRAYEGKLFF TGTGCCAGCCAGAGGGCCTACGAGGGAAAACTGTTTTTT
TRBJ1-6 . few TRBV6-1 CASSEADSSYNSPLHF TGTGCCAGCAGTGAAGCTGACAGCTCCTATAATTCACCCCTCCACTTT
TRBJ2-1 TRBD1 . TRBV24-1 CATGDRDRVLGEQFF TGTGCCACCGGGGACCGGGACAGGGTTTTAGGTGAGCAGTTCTTC